This TCR beta chain was sequenced during a study of blood T cell repertoires in COVID-19. For the study at large: From T cells, B-cell-depleted T cells, or PBMCs came the material, which was cDNA or gDNA.

Measured with immunoSEQ multiplex PCR; TCRdb has only the in-frame clones, and not every one. In the table there are fewer than 70,000 clones, around 89% of which are singletons. CDR1 and CDR2 (germline): KGHSH, LQKENI. The CDR3 sequence is 17 residues long. V was clipped by 0 bases and J by 2 bases, with 13 bases between them. The J gene is TRBJ1-4, the V gene TRBV18; D not certain. The receptor was isolated from a man aged 50-60 years with acute or convalescent COVID-19. Sequenced: peripheral blood. The DNA of the CDR3 is TGTGCCAGCTCACCACCCGGGTCGGCAGCCACTAATGAAAAACTGTTTTTT. Protein sequence: CASSPPGSAATNEKLFF.